The 18 T cell receptor beta chains presented below share a single source sample, sequenced in a study of blood T cell repertoires in COVID-19. Clones were read by immunoSEQ multiplex PCR, and TCRdb kept only the in-frame ones, dropping some. Among about 180,000 clones listed, roughly nine tenths were seen once. The sequenced material came from peripheral blood. Receptor source: a man aged 70 or older with active or convalescent COVID-19.

This chain links TRBV28 with TRBJ1-2; 7 bases align to TRBD1. Germline loops: CDR1 MDHEN, CDR2 SYDVKM. The J segment lost 8 bases and the V segment lost 7 bases, leaving 19 bases of the junction unmatched. The CDR3 covers 16 residues. CDR3 coding DNA: TGTGCCAGCACCCTAGGTAGGGACAGACTATTAGGCGGCTACACCTTC. It translates to CASTLGRDRLLGGYTF.

This clone was picked up one time. The J gene is TRBJ2-2, the V gene TRBV18; D ambiguous. Trimming pared 3 bases from V and 2 bases from J, leaving 10 bases between. The CDR3 runs 15 residues. Germline lookup yields CDR1 KGHSH and CDR2 LQKENI. CDR3: CASSPGQTNTGELFF. CDR3 in DNA: TGTGCCAGCTCACCGGGCCAGACAAACACCGGGGAGCTGTTTTTT.

The rearrangement uses TRBV5-1 and TRBJ2-7, with 11 bases fitting TRBD1. The CDR3 spans 16 residues. The germline CDR1 and CDR2 sequences are SGHRS and YFSETQ. V dropped 0 bases and J dropped 4; count of bases not matched to a gene: 6. CDR3 in amino acids: CASSLVSGTGGYEQYF. For the CDR3, the DNA is TGCGCCAGCAGCTTGGTTTCGGGGACAGGGGGTTACGAGCAGTACTTC.

This chain joins TRBV5-6 and TRBJ1-5, with D unresolved. Germline V gene lookup returns CDR1 SGHDT and CDR2 YYEEEE. V was shortened by 0 bases and J by 4 bases, with 11 bases between the two germline ends. The CDR3 has 15 residues. The DNA for the CDR3 is TGTGCCAGCAGCTTGGGGCCATACAGAAATCAGCCCCAGCATTTT. Its protein product is CASSLGPYRNQPQHF.

V is TRBV5-6 and J is TRBJ1-1; D is ambiguous. The V end lost 2 bases, the J end lost 0 bases, and 5 bases lay between the germline ends. CDR1 is SGHDT, CDR2 YYEEEE, per germline. The CDR3 runs 13 residues. In DNA, the CDR3 is TGTGCCAGCAGCTTTAGCATGAACACTGAAGCTTTCTTT. This encodes CASSFSMNTEAFF.

The chain has TRBV19 and TRBJ1-2; 7 bases are shared with TRBD1. The CDR3 loop spans 16 amino acids. After removal of 5 bases from V and 5 bases from J, the junction contained 14 bases not matched to a gene. Germline V lookup: CDR1 LNHDA, CDR2 SQIVND (reference sequence). As DNA, the CDR3 is TGTGCCAGTAGTTTCCGGACAGGTGACGGGCGATATGGCTACACCTTC. The encoded protein is CASSFRTGDGRYGYTF.

This clone has a handful of counts. This CDR3 reads CASSSRDRGPVGELFF. CDR3 nucleotides: TGTGCCAGCAGCAGCCGGGACAGGGGTCCGGTCGGGGAGCTGTTTTTT. The V gene is TRBV27, the J gene TRBJ2-2, with 10 bases fitting TRBD1. With 6 bases clipped from V and 7 bases from J, the junction kept 11 bases outside the gene matches. Germline CDR1 reads MNHEY; CDR2 reads SMNVEV (reference sequence). The CDR3 extends over 16 amino acids.

The CDR3, as DNA: TGCGCCAGCAGCCAAGAAGGAGGGAAGCACGGCTACACCTTC. As protein: CASSQEGGKHGYTF. The V gene is TRBV4-3, the J gene TRBJ1-2; no reliable D call. The germline V gene has CDR1 LGHNA and CDR2 YSLEER. This CDR3 is 14 amino acids long. Trimming took off 0 bases at V and 8 bases at J, with 13 bases between the two ends.

V is TRBV6-5 and J is TRBJ2-3; D perhaps matches TRBD2 (5 bases). The V end was cut by 11 bases, the J end by 2 bases, with 20 bases between. CDR1 is MNHEY, CDR2 SVGAGI, per germline. The CDR3 totals 15 residues. The CDR3 DNA is TGTGCCTCCCTGGGAGCTAGAGCACACACAGATACGCAGTATTTT. Amino acid sequence: CASLGARAHTDTQYF.

The gene calls are TRBV20-1 and TRBJ2-7, with D unclear. V was trimmed by 4 bases and J by 4 bases, leaving 8 bases between them. The CDR3 extends over 11 amino acids. CDR1 DFQATT and CDR2 SNEGSKA come from the germline V gene (reference sequence). In DNA, the CDR3 is TGCAGTGCTACGATTAGTTACGAGCAGTACTTC. It codes for CSATISYEQYF.

The CDR3 region has the DNA TGTGCCAGCAGTTTTTCAGGGACAGGGGACGAGCAGTACTTC. It translates to CASSFSGTGDEQYF. V gene TRBV28 combines with J gene TRBJ2-7; TRBD1 aligns across 10 bases. The CDR3 contains 14 residues. Germline V gene lookup returns CDR1 MDHEN and CDR2 SYDVKM. V lost 3 bases, J lost 5 bases, and 4 bases stayed unmatched.

The J gene is TRBJ2-1, the V gene TRBV19; 7 bases are shared with TRBD1. Unmatched junction bases numbered 6, after V lost 3 bases and J lost 7 bases. CDR1 and CDR2 (germline): LNHDA, SQIVND (reference sequence). This CDR3 comprises 14 residues. The CDR3 protein is CASSIQGVSNEQFF. Written as DNA, the CDR3 is TGTGCCAGTAGTATTCAGGGGGTCAGTAATGAGCAGTTCTTC.

This chain links TRBV6-5 with TRBJ1-2; the match to TRBD1 covers 9 bases. The CDR3 covers 14 residues. With V trimmed by 5 bases and J by 4 bases, 5 bases remained unmatched. The germline CDR1 and CDR2 sequences are MNHEY and SVGAGI. CDR3 DNA sequence: TGTGCCAGCAGTCTCCTGACAGGGGGCTATGGCTACACCTTC. The encoded protein is CASSLLTGGYGYTF.

V usage is TRBV30 and J usage is TRBJ2-7; a possible D gene is TRBD2 (6 bases). This CDR3 has 14 residues. CDR1 and CDR2 (germline): GTSNPN, SVGIG (reference sequence). V was pared by 4 bases and J by 0 bases, with 13 bases between. The CDR3 sequence is CAWKAAGSSYEQYF. CDR3 in DNA: TGTGCCTGGAAAGCCGCGGGAAGCTCCTACGAGCAGTACTTC. Full variable domain (missing parts from reference TRBV30 and TRBJ2-7): SQTIHQWPATLVQPVGSPLSLECTVEGTSNPNLYWYRQAAGRGLQLLFYSVGIGQISSEVPQNLSASRPQDRQFILSSKKLLLSDSGFYLCAWKAAGSSYEQYFGPGTRLTVT.

The chain has TRBV11-2 and TRBJ1-6, with a tentative D call TRBD1 (6 bases). The CDR3 is made up of 16 amino acids. Germline CDR1 is SGHAT and CDR2 is FQNNGV. The germline V and J ends were trimmed by 0 bases and 7 bases, with 13 bases remaining between them. CDR3 sequence reads: CASSLDRDRFNSPLHF. The CDR3 DNA is TGTGCCAGCAGCTTAGATCGCGACAGGTTCAATTCACCCCTCCACTTT.

CDR3 coding DNA: TGTGCCAGCTCAACCACGGGGGTGTCGGTCAATGAGCAGTTCTTC. Translation: CASSTTGVSVNEQFF. The gene calls are TRBV18 and TRBJ2-1, with D possibly being TRBD2 (6 bases). V dropped 5 bases and J dropped 6 bases, with 17 bases sitting between them. The CDR3 is 15 amino acids. Germline CDR1 is KGHSH and CDR2 is LQKENI.

J is TRBJ2-3 and V is TRBV9, with 7 bases matching TRBD1. This CDR3 is built from 13 residues. Losses at the gene ends were 3 bases for V and 4 bases for J; bases not matched to a gene: 2. Germline loops: CDR1 SGDLS, CDR2 YYNGEE. CDR3 amino acids: CASSDGQADTQYF. CDR3 DNA sequence: TGTGCCAGCAGCGATGGACAGGCAGATACGCAGTATTTT. Combining the CDR3 with reference TRBV9 and TRBJ2-3 gives the whole variable domain DSGVTQTPKHLITATGQRVTLRCSPRSGDLSVYWYQQSLDQGLQFLIQYYNGEERAKGNILERFSAQQFPDLHSELNLSSLELGDSALYFCASSDGQADTQYFGPGTRLTVL.

The CDR3 loop is CASRWTSGRTDTQYF. The CDR3 bases are TGTGCCAGCAGGTGGACTAGCGGGAGAACAGATACGCAGTATTTT. V is TRBV27 and J is TRBJ2-3, with 13 bases aligning to TRBD2. Germline loops: CDR1 MNHEY, CDR2 SMNVEV (reference sequence). The ends lost 6 bases at V and 3 bases at J; junction bases unmatched: 3. The CDR3 totals 15 residues.